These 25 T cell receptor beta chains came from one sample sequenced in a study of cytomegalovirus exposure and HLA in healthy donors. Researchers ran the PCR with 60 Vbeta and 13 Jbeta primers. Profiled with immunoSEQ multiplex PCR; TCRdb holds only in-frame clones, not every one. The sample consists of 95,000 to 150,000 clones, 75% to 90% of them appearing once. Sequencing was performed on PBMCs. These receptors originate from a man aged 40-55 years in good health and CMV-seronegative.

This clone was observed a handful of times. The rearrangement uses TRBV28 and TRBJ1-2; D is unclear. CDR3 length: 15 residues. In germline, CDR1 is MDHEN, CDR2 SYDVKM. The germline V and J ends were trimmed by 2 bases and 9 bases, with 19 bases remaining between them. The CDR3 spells CASSLKDGRGYRYTF. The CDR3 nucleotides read TGTGCCAGCAGTTTAAAGGACGGACGAGGGTATCGCTACACCTTC.

CDR3 region: CASSSPDRAGELFF. CDR3 DNA: TGTGCCAGCAGTTCCCCAGACAGGGCCGGGGAGCTGTTTTTT. The chain recombines TRBV6-5 with TRBJ2-2, with TRBD1 matching 7 bases. The length of the CDR3 is 14 residues. V was clipped by 4 bases and J by 6 bases; unmatched bases: 5. The germline V gene has CDR1 MNHEY and CDR2 SVGAGI.

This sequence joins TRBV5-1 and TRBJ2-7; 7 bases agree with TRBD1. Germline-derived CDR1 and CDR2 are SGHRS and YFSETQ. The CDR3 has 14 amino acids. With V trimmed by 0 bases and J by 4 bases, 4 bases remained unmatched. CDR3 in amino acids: CASSLEGTAYEQYF. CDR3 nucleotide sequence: TGCGCCAGCAGCTTGGAAGGGACAGCTTACGAGCAGTACTTC.

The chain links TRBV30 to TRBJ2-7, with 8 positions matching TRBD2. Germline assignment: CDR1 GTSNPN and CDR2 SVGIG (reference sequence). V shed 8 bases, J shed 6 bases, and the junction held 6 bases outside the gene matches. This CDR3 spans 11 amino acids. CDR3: CAARGGVEQYF. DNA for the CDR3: TGTGCCGCCCGGGGGGGGGTCGAGCAGTACTTC.

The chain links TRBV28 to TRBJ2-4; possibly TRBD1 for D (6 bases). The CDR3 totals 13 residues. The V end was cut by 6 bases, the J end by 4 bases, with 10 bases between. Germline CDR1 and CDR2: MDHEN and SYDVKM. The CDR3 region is CASSLGQKNIQYF. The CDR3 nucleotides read TGTGCCAGCAGCTTAGGACAGAAAAACATTCAGTACTTC.

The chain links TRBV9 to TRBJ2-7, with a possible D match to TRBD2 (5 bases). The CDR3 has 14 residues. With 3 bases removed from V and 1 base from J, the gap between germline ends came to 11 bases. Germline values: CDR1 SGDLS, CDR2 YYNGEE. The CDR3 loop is CASSARVASYEQYF. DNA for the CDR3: TGTGCCAGCAGCGCTAGGGTAGCGTCCTACGAGCAGTACTTC. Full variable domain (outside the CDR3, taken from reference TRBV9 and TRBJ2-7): DSGVTQTPKHLITATGQRVTLRCSPRSGDLSVYWYQQSLDQGLQFLIQYYNGEERAKGNILERFSAQQFPDLHSELNLSSLELGDSALYFCASSARVASYEQYFGPGTRLTVT.

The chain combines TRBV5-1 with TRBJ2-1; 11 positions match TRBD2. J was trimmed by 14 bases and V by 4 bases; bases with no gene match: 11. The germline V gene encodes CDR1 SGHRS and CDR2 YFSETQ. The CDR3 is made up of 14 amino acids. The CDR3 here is CASSTGVSGGAKFF. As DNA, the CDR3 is TGCGCCAGCAGCACGGGGGTTAGCGGGGGGGCCAAGTTCTTC.

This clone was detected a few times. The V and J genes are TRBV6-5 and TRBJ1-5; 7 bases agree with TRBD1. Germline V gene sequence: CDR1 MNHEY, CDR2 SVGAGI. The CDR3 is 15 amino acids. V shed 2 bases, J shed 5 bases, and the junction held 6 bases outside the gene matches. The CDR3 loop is CASSYTTGDDQPQHF. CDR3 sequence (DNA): TGTGCCAGCAGTTACACCACAGGGGACGATCAGCCCCAGCATTTT.

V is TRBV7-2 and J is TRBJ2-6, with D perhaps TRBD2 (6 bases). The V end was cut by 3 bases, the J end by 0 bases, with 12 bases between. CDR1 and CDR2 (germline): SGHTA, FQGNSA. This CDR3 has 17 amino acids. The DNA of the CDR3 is TGTGCCAGCAGCTTGAGACTAGTCGGCTCTGGGGCCAACGTCCTGACTTTC. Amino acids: CASSLRLVGSGANVLTF.

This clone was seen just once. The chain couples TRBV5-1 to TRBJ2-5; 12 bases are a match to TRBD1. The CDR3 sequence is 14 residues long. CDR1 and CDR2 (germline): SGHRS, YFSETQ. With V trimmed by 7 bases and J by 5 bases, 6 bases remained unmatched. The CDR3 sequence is CASSGTGGGETQYF. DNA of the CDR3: TGCGCCAGCTCCGGGACAGGGGGCGGGGAGACCCAGTACTTC.

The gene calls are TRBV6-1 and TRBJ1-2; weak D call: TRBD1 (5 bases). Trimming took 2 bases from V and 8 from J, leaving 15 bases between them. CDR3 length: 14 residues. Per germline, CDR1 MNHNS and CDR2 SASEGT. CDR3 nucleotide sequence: TGTGCCAGCAGTGAATCTCAGGGCTTGGGCGGCTACACCTTC. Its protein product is CASSESQGLGGYTF.

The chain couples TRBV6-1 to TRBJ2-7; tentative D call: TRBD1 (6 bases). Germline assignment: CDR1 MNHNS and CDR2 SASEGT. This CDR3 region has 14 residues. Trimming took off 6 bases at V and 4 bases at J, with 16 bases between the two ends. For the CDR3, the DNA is TGTGCCAGCAGCTGGGGCAGAGGGGGTTACGAGCAGTACTTC. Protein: CASSWGRGGYEQYF.

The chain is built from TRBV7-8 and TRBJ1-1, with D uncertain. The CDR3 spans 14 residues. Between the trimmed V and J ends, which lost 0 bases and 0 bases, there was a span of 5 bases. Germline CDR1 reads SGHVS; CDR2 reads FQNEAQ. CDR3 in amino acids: CASSLAQVNTEAFF. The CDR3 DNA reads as TGTGCCAGCAGCTTAGCGCAGGTGAACACTGAAGCTTTCTTT.

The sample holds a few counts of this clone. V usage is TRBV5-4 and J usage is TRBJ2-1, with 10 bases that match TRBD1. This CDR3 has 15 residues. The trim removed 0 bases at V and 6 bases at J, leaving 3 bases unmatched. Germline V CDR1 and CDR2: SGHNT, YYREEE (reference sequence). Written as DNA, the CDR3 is TGTGCCAGCAGCTTGGGACAGGGGGCACCCAATGAGCAGTTCTTC. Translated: CASSLGQGAPNEQFF. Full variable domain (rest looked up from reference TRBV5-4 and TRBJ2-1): ETGVTQSPTHLIKTRGQQVTLRCSSQSGHNTVSWYQQALGQGPQFIFQYYREEENGRGNFPPRFSGLQFPNYSSELNVNALELDDSALYLCASSLGQGAPNEQFFGPGTRLTVL.

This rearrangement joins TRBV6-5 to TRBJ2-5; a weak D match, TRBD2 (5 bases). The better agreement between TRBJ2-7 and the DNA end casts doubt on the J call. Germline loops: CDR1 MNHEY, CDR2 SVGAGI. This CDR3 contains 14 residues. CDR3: CASKRPGESYEQYF. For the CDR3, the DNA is TGTGCCAGCAAAAGACCCGGGGAGTCCTACGAGCAGTACTTC.

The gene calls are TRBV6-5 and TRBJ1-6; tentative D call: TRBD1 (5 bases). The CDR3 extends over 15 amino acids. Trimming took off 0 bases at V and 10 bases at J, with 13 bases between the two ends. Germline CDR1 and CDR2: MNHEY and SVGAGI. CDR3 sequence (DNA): TGTGCCAGCAGTTACTCGACGGGGGTAAACTCACCCCTCCACTTT. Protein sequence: CASSYSTGVNSPLHF.

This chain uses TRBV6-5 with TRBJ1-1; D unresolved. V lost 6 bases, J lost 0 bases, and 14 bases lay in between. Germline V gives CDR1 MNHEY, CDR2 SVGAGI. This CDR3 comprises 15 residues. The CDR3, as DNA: TGTGCCAGCAGCCACCGGAGTGTAGTGAACACTGAAGCTTTCTTT. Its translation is CASSHRSVVNTEAFF.

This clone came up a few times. The DNA for the CDR3 is TGCGCCAGCAGCCAAGAAGTTGGCACCGTCAACTATGGCTACACCTTC. Protein product: CASSQEVGTVNYGYTF. The V and J genes are TRBV4-3 and TRBJ1-2, with no clear D. Germline V gene lookup returns CDR1 LGHNA and CDR2 YSLEER. The CDR3 totals 16 residues. Trimming removed 0 bases from V and 2 bases from J, with 13 bases in between.

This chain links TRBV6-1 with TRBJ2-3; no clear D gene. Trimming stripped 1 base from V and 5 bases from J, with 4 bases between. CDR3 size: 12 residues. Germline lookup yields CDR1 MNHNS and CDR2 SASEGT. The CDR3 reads CASSEVRDTQYF. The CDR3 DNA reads TGTGCCAGCAGTGAAGTTAGAGATACGCAGTATTTT.

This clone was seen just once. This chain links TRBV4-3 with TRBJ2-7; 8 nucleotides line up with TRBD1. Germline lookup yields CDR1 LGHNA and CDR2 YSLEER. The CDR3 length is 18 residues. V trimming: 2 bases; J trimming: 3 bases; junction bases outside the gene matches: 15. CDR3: CASSQHTRGLSRGYEQYF. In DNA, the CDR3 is TGCGCCAGCAGCCAACACACCAGGGGGCTCTCTCGGGGCTACGAGCAGTACTTC.

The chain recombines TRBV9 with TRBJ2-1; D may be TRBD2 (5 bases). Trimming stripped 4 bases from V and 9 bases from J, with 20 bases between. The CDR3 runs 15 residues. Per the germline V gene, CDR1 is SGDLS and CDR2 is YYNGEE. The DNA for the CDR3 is TGTGCCAGCAGCCCTCGGAGGACTGACTTGGGTGAGCAGTTCTTC. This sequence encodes CASSPRRTDLGEQFF.

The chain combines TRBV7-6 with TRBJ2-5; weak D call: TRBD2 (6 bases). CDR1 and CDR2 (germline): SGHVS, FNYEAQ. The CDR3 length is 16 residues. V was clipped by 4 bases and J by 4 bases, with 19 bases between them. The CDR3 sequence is CASSWESGVLGETQYF. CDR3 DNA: TGTGCCAGCAGCTGGGAGTCGGGGGTCCTCGGAGAGACCCAGTACTTC. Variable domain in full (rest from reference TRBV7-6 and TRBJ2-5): GAGVSQSPRYKVTKRGQDVALRCDPISGHVSLYWYRQALGQGPEFLTYFNYEAQQDKSGLPNDRFSAERPEGSISTLTIQRTEQRDSAMYRCASSWESGVLGETQYFGPGTRLLVL.

CDR3 in DNA: TGTGCCAGCAGCTCGACAAACAGCTACGAGCAGTACTTC. Translated, it gives CASSSTNSYEQYF. This sequence joins TRBV11-2 and TRBJ2-7; no reliable D call. The germline CDR1 and CDR2 sequences are SGHAT and FQNNGV. CDR3 size: 13 residues. The V end was cut by 4 bases, the J end by 3 bases, with 10 bases between.

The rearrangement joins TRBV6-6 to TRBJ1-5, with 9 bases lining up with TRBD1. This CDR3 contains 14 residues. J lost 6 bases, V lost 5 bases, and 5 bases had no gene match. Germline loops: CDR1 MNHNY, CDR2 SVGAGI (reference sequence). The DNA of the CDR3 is TGTGCCAGCAGTCGAACAGGGGGCTTTCAGCCCCAGCATTTT. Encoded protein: CASSRTGGFQPQHF.

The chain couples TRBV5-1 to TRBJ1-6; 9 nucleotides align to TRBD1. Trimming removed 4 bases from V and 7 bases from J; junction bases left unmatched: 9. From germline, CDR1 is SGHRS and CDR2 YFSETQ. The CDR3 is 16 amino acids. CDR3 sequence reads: CASSQLTGGGNSPLHF. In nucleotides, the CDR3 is TGCGCCAGCAGCCAATTAACAGGGGGCGGAAATTCACCCCTCCACTTT.